The source of this T cell receptor (beta chain) is a study of breast tumors, draining lymph nodes, adjacent tissues. The lymph nodes were axillary draining lymph nodes from breast cancer patients. The CDR3 spans 15 residues. CDR1 and CDR2 from the germline V gene are MNHNS and SASEGT. Unmatched junction bases numbered 10, after V lost 6 bases and J lost 4 bases. Study observations and caveats: Compared with lymph nodes, tumors were less diverse; compared with nontumor tissue, more. Tumor and nontumor repertoires were significantly more similar in luminal-like than in basal-like breast cancer. The lymph node origin of tumor T cells was framed as consistent with a hypothesis, not demonstrated.

TCRdb called the multiplex PCR reads again in MiXCR, with one record for every CDR3 protein. Seen here are approximately 210,000 distinct CDR3 sequences, about 34% observed once, and the top ten hold approximately 3.5%. Details on this clonotype: The antigen is unknown.

J is TRBJ2-3 and V is TRBV6-1; TRBD1 aligns across 7 bases. The clonotype was recovered from a female donor with breast cancer. Some clones in this sample may be carry-over from other donors' samples. The source material was axillary lymph node tissue. The chain's CDR3 is CASRVRGQGADTQYF. CDR3 nucleotides: TGTGCCAGCAGGGTGAGGGGGCAGGGGGCAGATACGCAGTATTTT.